This TCR beta chain was recorded in a study of CD8+ T cells in alopecia areata. Study in general: It was oral tofacitinib, at 5 to 10 mg twice daily, that treated patients received. Overall study results and limits: Possibly because of HLA-related factors, TCR sharing was less clear across patients than in mice.

This clone has just one count. The antigen is undetermined. Treatment: oral pan-JAK inhibitor, 5-10 mg twice daily. Alopecia areata patients had lesional scalp punch biopsies and peripheral blood taken from them. Extraction of RNA preceded its reverse transcription into cDNA, which served as the sequencing template. Profiled with immunoSEQ multiplex PCR; TCRdb holds only in-frame clones, not every one. Among about 210,000 clones, 55% to 70% were seen once, and the ten largest hold around 4.2%. Trimming pared 4 bases from V and 1 base from J, leaving 10 bases between. This CDR3 contains 14 residues. Looked up from germline, CDR1 is SEHNR and CDR2 is FQNEAQ (reference sequence).

The receptor comes from a human donor with alopecia areata. The starting material was CD4+ T cells sorted from blood, obtained at week 4, from a patient treated with tofacitinib. This rearrangement joins TRBV7-9 to TRBJ2-5; D is unclear. The CDR3 bases are TGTGCCAGCAGCTCCTCACTAACCCAAGAGACCCAGTACTTC. Its protein is CASSSSLTQETQYF.